The 22 T cell receptor beta chains presented below share a single source sample, sequenced in a study of blood T cell repertoires in COVID-19. Only in-frame clones appear in the TCRdb table, and some are missing; sequencing was by immunoSEQ multiplex PCR. The sample carries about 190,000 clones, 80% to 85% recorded once. Sequenced material: peripheral blood. Source of these receptors: a woman in her forties with acute or convalescent COVID-19.

This chain uses TRBV19 with TRBJ2-7; 9 nucleotides line up with TRBD1. The V and J ends lost 4 bases and 2 bases, in that order; junction bases with no gene match: 3. Germline CDR1 and CDR2: LNHDA and SQIVND (reference sequence). The CDR3 loop spans 14 amino acids. The DNA of the CDR3 is TGTGCCAGTAGTAGAAACAGGGGGCCCTACGAGCAGTACTTC. Its translation is CASSRNRGPYEQYF.

V gene TRBV28 combines with J gene TRBJ1-3; D remains ambiguous. V lost 1 base to trimming and J lost 9 bases, with 7 bases between them. Germline V CDR1 and CDR2: MDHEN, SYDVKM. The CDR3 consists of 12 residues. The CDR3 DNA reads as TGTGCCAGCAGTTTATCCGGTCCCACCATATATTTT. Translated: CASSLSGPTIYF.

The chain couples TRBV5-1 to TRBJ2-1, with 8 nucleotides matching TRBD2. The trim removed 0 bases at V and 5 bases at J, leaving 4 bases unmatched. The CDR3 contains 15 residues. From germline, CDR1 is SGHRS and CDR2 YFSETQ. CDR3 DNA sequence: TGCGCCAGCAGCTTGGTTTTAGCGGGAAACAATGAGCAGTTCTTC. Protein product: CASSLVLAGNNEQFF.

The V gene is TRBV4-2, the J gene TRBJ2-7, with a tentative D call TRBD2 (5 bases). V shed 1 base and J shed 5 bases, with 12 bases lying between them. From germline, CDR1 is LGHNA and CDR2 YNFKEQ. The CDR3 has 14 residues. CDR3 bases: TGTGCCAGCAGCCAAGGACTATTGGGCAACGAGCAGTACTTC. Residues: CASSQGLLGNEQYF.

The rearrangement uses TRBV10-3 and TRBJ1-4, with D maybe TRBD1 (6 bases). With 3 bases removed from V and 6 bases from J, the gap between germline ends came to 11 bases. The CDR3 is 14 residues long. Germline V lookup: CDR1 ENHRY, CDR2 SYGVKD. The CDR3 DNA reads as TGTGCCATCAGTGATGGGCAGGGGTATGAAAAACTGTTTTTT. Protein product: CAISDGQGYEKLFF.

The J gene is TRBJ1-3, the V gene TRBV7-9; D call uncertain. Germline loops: CDR1 SEHNR, CDR2 FQNEAQ (reference sequence). The V and J ends lost 5 bases and 2 bases respectively, with 7 bases between them. The CDR3 spans 13 residues. The CDR3, as DNA: TGTGCCAGCAGCGTAGGGCCTGGAAACACCATATATTTT. It encodes CASSVGPGNTIYF.

The rearrangement joins TRBV4-1 to TRBJ2-7; the match to TRBD2 covers 11 bases. Looked up from germline, CDR1 is MGHRA and CDR2 is YSYEKL. V lost 4 bases and J lost 5; bases outside the gene matches: 4. The CDR3 contains 14 residues. DNA for the CDR3: TGCGCCAGCAGCCTTAGCGGGAGGGCCCACGAGCAGTACTTC. Translation gives CASSLSGRAHEQYF.

DNA for the CDR3: TGCGCCAGCAGCTCAGGGACAGGCCAGAGCGCAGATACGCAGTATTTT. This codes for CASSSGTGQSADTQYF. V and J are TRBV5-1 and TRBJ2-3, with 8 bases aligning to TRBD1. This CDR3 region has 16 residues. Unmatched junction bases numbered 10, after V lost 3 bases and J lost 4 bases. Germline V lookup: CDR1 SGHRS, CDR2 YFSETQ.

V gene TRBV28 combines with J gene TRBJ2-7; 9 bases line up with TRBD1. The CDR3 sequence is 16 residues long. After removal of 5 bases from V and 5 bases from J, the junction contained 13 bases not matched to a gene. The germline V gene encodes CDR1 MDHEN and CDR2 SYDVKM. The CDR3 spells CASSPPRGQGNDEQYF. CDR3 bases: TGTGCCAGCAGTCCGCCAAGGGGACAGGGCAATGACGAGCAGTACTTC.

This chain uses TRBV29-1 with TRBJ1-2; TRBD1 might be the D (6 bases). The CDR3 extends over 12 amino acids. Germline CDR1 SQVTM, CDR2 ANQGSEA. V lost 7 bases and J lost 7, with 16 bases in between. The chain's CDR3 is CSADGGAGGYTF. For the CDR3, the DNA is TGCAGCGCCGACGGGGGGGCGGGTGGCTACACCTTC.

This chain connects TRBV27 to TRBJ1-1; D is unclear. The CDR3 is 14 residues long. Trimming cost V 4 bases and J 10 bases, with 19 bases left between them. The germline V gene encodes CDR1 MNHEY and CDR2 SMNVEV (reference sequence). In DNA, the CDR3 is TGTGCCAGCAGTTCCCCGTTCAGCGGCGCAAGAGCTTTCTTT. Translation gives CASSSPFSGARAFF.

This rearrangement joins TRBV10-3 to TRBJ2-7; perhaps TRBD1 as D (6 bases). This CDR3 has 15 residues. Germline CDR1 reads ENHRY; CDR2 reads SYGVKD. Trimming cost V 2 bases and J 5 bases, with 16 bases left between them. Here the CDR3 DNA reads TGTGCCATCAGTGAGCAACGGACAGTATGGGACGAGCAGTACTTC. Its translation is CAISEQRTVWDEQYF.

V usage is TRBV2 and J usage is TRBJ2-1; D is perhaps TRBD2 (5 bases). Germline V gene data show CDR1 as SNHLY and CDR2 as FYNNEI. Trimming pared 9 bases from V and 8 bases from J, leaving 11 bases between. The CDR3 has 11 residues. The CDR3 bases are TGTGCCAGTACTAGGTCCGATGAGCAGTTCTTC. Protein: CASTRSDEQFF.

The sample holds a few counts of this clone. Additional DNA sequences in this sample encode the identical CDR3. The chain couples TRBV7-3 to TRBJ2-2; unclear D gene. The ends were cut back, 5 bases at V and 2 bases at J, with 3 bases in the middle. Germline CDR1 SGHTA, CDR2 FQGTGA. The CDR3 covers 12 residues. CDR3 sequence reads: CASSLNTGELFF. In DNA, the CDR3 is TGTGCCAGCAGCCTAAACACCGGGGAGCTGTTTTTT.

This chain uses TRBV19 with TRBJ2-7, with 9 nucleotides matching TRBD2. The end of the DNA aligns better with TRBJ2-1, so the J call may be wrong. The CDR3 is made up of 15 amino acids. From germline, CDR1 is LNHDA and CDR2 SQIVND (reference sequence). The CDR3: CASKRGATHYNEQFF. The CDR3 nucleotides are TGTGCCAGTAAGCGGGGGGCAACACACTACAATGAGCAGTTCTTC.

This clone appeared a few times. The genes are TRBV7-9 and TRBJ2-3; D might be TRBD2 (5 bases). Trimming pared 1 base from V and 2 bases from J, leaving 10 bases between. The CDR3 sequence is 15 residues long. In germline, CDR1 is SEHNR, CDR2 FQNEAQ (reference sequence). The CDR3 here is CASSLVSGFTDTQYF. Here the CDR3 DNA reads TGTGCCAGCAGCTTAGTGTCGGGGTTCACAGATACGCAGTATTTT.

This rearrangement joins TRBV6-5 to TRBJ2-6; D remains unclear. CDR1 is MNHEY and CDR2 is SVGAGI in the germline V gene. The CDR3 has 16 residues. V was shortened by 0 bases and J by 2 bases, with 8 bases between the two germline ends. Here the CDR3 reads CASSYSFETGANVLTF. CDR3 nucleotides: TGTGCCAGCAGTTACTCTTTTGAGACTGGGGCCAACGTCCTGACTTTC.

The chain uses TRBV11-3 and TRBJ1-5; D is unresolved. There are 16 residues in the CDR3. Trimming removed 3 bases at V and 0 bases at J, with 12 bases between. Germline lookup yields CDR1 SGHNT and CDR2 YENEEA. The CDR3 loop reads CASSFRVADSNQPQHF. The CDR3 DNA sequence: TGTGCCAGCAGCTTCCGGGTGGCGGATAGCAATCAGCCCCAGCATTTT.

DNA for the CDR3: TGCGCCAGCAGCCCGGGGGGGCAAGAGACCCAGTACTTC. Amino acids: CASSPGGQETQYF. The V and J genes are TRBV5-1 and TRBJ2-5; the match to TRBD2 covers 8 bases. Germline CDR1 SGHRS, CDR2 YFSETQ. This CDR3 region has 13 residues. The junction had 1 base not matched to a gene; V was cut back by 4 bases and J by 2 bases.

The rearrangement joins TRBV6-6 to TRBJ1-3; tentatively, D is TRBD1 (5 bases). Germline V gene data show CDR1 as MNHNY and CDR2 as SVGAGI (reference sequence). V was clipped by 3 bases and J by 8 bases, with 11 bases between them. This CDR3 contains 13 residues. CDR3 residues: CASSYQGRDTIYF. DNA for the CDR3: TGTGCCAGCAGTTATCAGGGTCGGGACACCATATATTTT.

V is TRBV29-1 and J is TRBJ2-7; 7 bases map to TRBD1. Germline V gene data show CDR1 as SQVTM and CDR2 as ANQGSEA. CDR3 length: 13 amino acids. V lost 7 bases to trimming and J lost 7 bases; unmatched junction nucleotides: 13. CDR3 amino acids: CSASTGTLGEQYF. CDR3 nucleotide sequence: TGCAGCGCCTCGACAGGGACGTTGGGGGAGCAGTACTTC.

V and J are TRBV6-4 and TRBJ2-3; 12 bases map to TRBD1. V was pared by 5 bases and J by 6 bases, with 6 bases of the junction left unmatched. This CDR3 is built from 15 residues. Germline V CDR1 and CDR2: MRHNA, SNTAGT. The CDR3 region has the DNA TGTGCCAGCAGTCCCGGGACAGGGGGCTGGGATACGCAGTATTTT. Protein: CASSPGTGGWDTQYF.